A selection of T cell receptor beta chains follows, all from one sample in a study of blood T cell repertoires in COVID-19. Method: immunoSEQ multiplex PCR; TCRdb's copy keeps in-frame clones and lacks some. The sample contains 70,000 to 100,000 clones, 72% of which appear only once. Sequencing was done on a sample of peripheral blood. These receptors were obtained from a woman aged 55-69 years in a cohort sampled during active or convalescent COVID-19. CDR3s include the opening cysteine and the closing phenylalanine or tryptophan. Fields, in order: V gene, CDR3 protein.

TRBV7-8	CASSFEESDYGYTF
TRBV6-4	CASTGSRGSGANVLTF
TRBV5-1	CASSPARQGRNYGYTF
TRBV18	CASSRSQGEREKLFF
TRBV5-4	CASSWSGLAGGGQETQYF
TRBV5-1	CASSLRGESNQPQHF
TRBV20-1	CSASMNTEAFF
TRBV7-2	CASSTRTGGIRADTQYF
TRBV7-2	CASSETSGGYNEQFF
TRBV4-2	CASSQDSGTGGDSYGYTF
TRBV11-2	CASSTTSGVYNEQFF
TRBV5-1	CASSPTTYLNTEAFF
TRBV6-5	CASTLRGARGYTF
TRBV2	CASRTTGTGTYNEQFF
TRBV18	CASSPQGNSHSPLHF
TRBV18	CASRGQDNQPQHF
TRBV18	CASSPGTGGSYGYTF
TRBV5-5	CASSLAGETQYF
TRBV11-3	CASSPGVGAEETQYF
TRBV7-2	CASSSVYEQYF
TRBV27	CASRSTGGYNSPLHF
TRBV5-4	CASSLVVRDRDGYTF
TRBV29-1	CSVEGQGRNEQFF
TRBV6-4	CASSAEQGTNYGYTF
TRBV7-3	CASSPRTGSNQPQHF
TRBV7-9	CASSLEQGLNEQYF
TRBV6-5	CASSLGVQYEQYF
TRBV7-2	CASRVTGTATYEQYF
TRBV12-3/TRBV12-4	CASSPGGGRGYTF
TRBV28	CASRIAGYLYEQYF